The 24 T cell receptor beta chains below all came from one sample that was sequenced in a study of shared clonotypes between healthy human individuals. Sequencing used immunoSEQ multiplex PCR; TCRdb keeps in-frame clones, though not all of them. The sample lists roughly 2.6 million clones, over 85% occurring once. The specimen was naive CD4+ T cells sorted from blood. Subset here: CD45RA+ positively selected. These receptors originate from a man between 18 and 29 years old in good health.

This rearrangement joins TRBV2 to TRBJ2-3; 11 positions agree with TRBD1. The CDR3 loop spans 19 amino acids. The germline V gene has CDR1 SNHLY and CDR2 FYNNEI. Losses at the gene ends were 1 base for V and 1 base for J; bases not matched to a gene: 10. The CDR3 reads CASSEGGQGGLSRTDTQYF. In nucleotides, the CDR3 is TGTGCCAGCAGTGAAGGGGGACAGGGGGGTCTTTCCCGCACAGATACGCAGTATTTT. Full variable domain (missing parts from reference TRBV2 and TRBJ2-3): EPEVTQTPSHQVTQMGQEVILRCVPISNHLYFYWYRQILGQKVEFLVSFYNNEISEKSEIFDDQFSVERPDGSNFTLKIRSTKLEDSAMYFCASSEGGQGGLSRTDTQYFGPGTRLTVL.

The gene calls are TRBV19 and TRBJ2-7; TRBD1 is a possible D gene (6 bases). V was cut by 4 bases and J by 7 bases, with 14 bases left in between. The CDR3 spans 13 residues. CDR1 is LNHDA and CDR2 is SQIVND in the germline V gene (reference sequence). The CDR3 region is CASSTIPDREQYF. The CDR3 DNA follows: TGTGCCAGTAGTACAATCCCCGACAGGGAGCAGTACTTC.

Remarks on this clone: Other nucleotide sequences from this sample produce the same CDR3. The chain carries TRBV28 and TRBJ2-7, with D perhaps matching TRBD1 (6 bases). CDR3 length equals 13 residues. V was cut by 6 bases and J by 2 bases, with 11 bases left in between. Germline V gene data show CDR1 as MDHEN and CDR2 as SYDVKM. The CDR3 DNA is TGTGCCAGCAGCTTCAGGGGCACCTACGAGCAGTACTTC. It codes for CASSFRGTYEQYF.

CDR3 coding DNA: TGTGCCAGCAGTTACCAAAACTCTGGAAACACCATATATTTT. Protein sequence: CASSYQNSGNTIYF. The chain combines TRBV6-6 with TRBJ1-3; D gene uncertain. Germline CDR1 and CDR2: MNHNY and SVGAGI (reference sequence). V lost 2 bases, J lost 0 bases, and 5 bases lay in between. The length of the CDR3 is 14 residues.

This chain uses TRBV14 with TRBJ1-1; D remains unclear. CDR3 length: 15 amino acids. Germline CDR1 SGHDN, CDR2 FVKESK. Between the trimmed V and J ends, which lost 1 base and 0 bases, there was a span of 9 bases. The CDR3: CASSQVKVLNTEAFF. For the CDR3, the DNA is TGTGCCAGCAGCCAAGTGAAGGTCTTGAACACTGAAGCTTTCTTT.

The CDR3 sequence: CASSGTGGLLTDTQYF. CDR3 DNA: TGTGCCAGCAGTGGGACGGGGGGGCTGTTGACAGATACGCAGTATTTT. The V call is TRBV6-1, the J call TRBJ2-3; TRBD2 matches 8 bases. With 4 bases clipped from V and 3 bases from J, the junction kept 9 bases outside the gene matches. CDR1 MNHNS and CDR2 SASEGT come from the germline V gene. The CDR3 is made up of 16 amino acids.

The gene calls are TRBV30 and TRBJ2-6; D is uncertain. Germline V gene data show CDR1 as GTSNPN and CDR2 as SVGIG (reference sequence). With 4 bases removed from V and 3 bases from J, the gap between germline ends came to 7 bases. CDR3 length: 13 amino acids. CDR3: CAWMRGGANVLTF. The CDR3 DNA follows: TGTGCCTGGATGCGCGGTGGGGCCAACGTCCTGACTTTC.

J is TRBJ2-1 and V is TRBV15, with 9 positions matching TRBD2. This CDR3 is built from 16 residues. Germline V lookup: CDR1 LNHNV, CDR2 YYDKDF (reference sequence). Unmatched junction bases numbered 6, after V lost 3 bases and J lost 3 bases. The CDR3 region is CATSRAGGVIYNEQFF. The CDR3 bases are TGTGCCACCAGCAGGGCGGGGGGGGTTATCTACAATGAGCAGTTCTTC. The whole variable domain, filled in from reference TRBV15 and TRBJ2-1, reads DAMVIQNPRYQVTQFGKPVTLSCSQTLNHNVMYWYQQKSSQAPKLLFHYYDKDFNNEADTPDNFQSRRPNTSFCFLDIRSPGLGDTAMYLCATSRAGGVIYNEQFFGPGTRLTVL.

This chain links TRBV6-1 with TRBJ2-7; no clear D. This CDR3 has 14 amino acids. V gave up 3 bases and J gave up 0 bases, with 9 bases separating them. Germline assignment: CDR1 MNHNS and CDR2 SASEGT. CDR3 DNA sequence: TGTGCCAGCAGTGAGAGGTTCTACTCCTACGAGCAGTACTTC. Its translation: CASSERFYSYEQYF.

V usage is TRBV9 and J usage is TRBJ2-7; D is uncertain. The CDR3 runs to 15 residues. In germline, CDR1 is SGDLS, CDR2 YYNGEE. V gave up 3 bases and J gave up 5 bases, with 18 bases separating them. CDR3 loop: CASSGPSGWDDEQYF. As DNA, the CDR3 is TGTGCCAGCAGCGGACCCTCAGGCTGGGATGACGAGCAGTACTTC.

The rearrangement uses TRBV6-1 and TRBJ2-4; no reliable D call. The length of the CDR3 is 11 residues. The V and J ends lost 6 bases and 3 bases respectively, with 3 bases between them. CDR1 is MNHNS and CDR2 is SASEGT in the germline V gene. The CDR3 spells CASRDKNIQYF. DNA for the CDR3: TGTGCCAGCAGAGACAAAAACATTCAGTACTTC.

The CDR3 is CASSLTGGARETQYF. CDR3 coding DNA: TGTGCCAGCAGCCTAACCGGAGGAGCCCGGGAGACCCAGTACTTC. The rearrangement uses TRBV5-4 and TRBJ2-5, with D possibly matching TRBD2 (5 bases). This CDR3 has 15 residues. Looked up from germline, CDR1 is SGHNT and CDR2 is YYREEE (reference sequence). Trimming cost V 4 bases and J 5 bases, with 18 bases left between them.

The chain carries TRBV28 and TRBJ1-1; D is unclear. Trimming took 2 bases from V and 7 from J, leaving 8 bases between them. The CDR3 has 12 amino acids. Per germline, CDR1 MDHEN and CDR2 SYDVKM. CDR3 nucleotide sequence: TGTGCCAGCAGTTTACTACTAAATGAAGCTTTCTTT. Its translation is CASSLLLNEAFF.

In regard to this clone: The same CDR3 is also encoded by other DNA sequences in this sample. The chain couples TRBV5-5 to TRBJ2-7; TRBD1 aligns across 8 bases. The junction had 4 bases not matched to a gene; V was cut back by 3 bases and J by 2 bases. Germline CDR1 and CDR2: SGHKS and YYEKEE (reference sequence). The CDR3 runs 14 residues. CDR3 in DNA: TGTGCCAGCAGCTCAGGACAGGGAGCCTACGAGCAGTACTTC. Translating gives CASSSGQGAYEQYF.

The gene calls are TRBV19 and TRBJ1-2, with D hard to call. The CDR3 is made up of 12 amino acids. Trimming pared 2 bases from V and 5 bases from J, leaving 6 bases between. Germline V gene lookup returns CDR1 LNHDA and CDR2 SQIVND (reference sequence). DNA of the CDR3: TGTGCCAGTAGTATATCGAAGTATGGCTACACCTTC. It yields the protein CASSISKYGYTF.

Concerning this clone itself: Different DNA sequences within this sample yield the same CDR3. This chain links TRBV5-1 with TRBJ2-7; weak D call: TRBD1 (6 bases). The ends were cut back, 0 bases at V and 3 bases at J, with 10 bases in the middle. Germline V gives CDR1 SGHRS, CDR2 YFSETQ. CDR3 length: 14 residues. DNA for the CDR3: TGCGCCAGCAGCTTGGCGGGACACAGCTACGAGCAGTACTTC. Translated: CASSLAGHSYEQYF.

The CDR3 sequence is CASSRGTRKGETQYF. CDR3 DNA: TGTGCCAGCAGCCGGGGCACCCGCAAGGGTGAGACCCAGTACTTC. The rearrangement uses TRBV11-3 and TRBJ2-5, with D possibly being TRBD1 or TRBD2 (5 bases each). CDR1 and CDR2 from the germline V gene are SGHNT and YENEEA. Trimming shortened V by 5 bases and J by 5 bases, and 18 bases separated the two germline ends. The CDR3 sequence is 15 residues long. The full variable domain, its missing parts supplied by reference TRBV11-3 and TRBJ2-5, is EAGVVQSPRYKIIEKKQPVAFWCNPISGHNTLYWYLQNLGQGPELLIRYENEEAVDDSQLPKDRFSAERLKGVDSTLKIQPAELGDSAVYLCASSRGTRKGETQYFGPGTRLLVL.

The chain is built from TRBV10-2 and TRBJ1-4, with a possible D match to TRBD1 (5 bases). CDR1 is WSHSY, CDR2 SAAADI, per germline. Between the trimmed V and J ends, which lost 0 bases and 7 bases, there was a span of 12 bases. The CDR3 spans 15 residues. For the CDR3, the DNA is TGCGCCAGCAGTGAGTCGAGTGGGGGATCTGAAAAACTGTTTTTT. It specifies CASSESSGGSEKLFF.

The chain recombines TRBV4-1 with TRBJ1-4; 10 bases agree with TRBD1. V lost 3 bases, J lost 0 bases, and 7 bases stayed unmatched. The CDR3 consists of 18 residues. The germline CDR1 and CDR2 sequences are MGHRA and YSYEKL. CDR3 sequence: CASSQDRGGPATNEKLFF. CDR3 coding DNA: TGCGCCAGCAGCCAGGACAGGGGGGGCCCTGCAACTAATGAAAAACTGTTTTTT.

This rearrangement joins TRBV7-9 to TRBJ1-3; D ambiguous. V lost 1 base and J 0 bases, leaving 7 bases between the germline ends. This CDR3 has 15 amino acids. Germline V gene lookup returns CDR1 SEHNR and CDR2 FQNEAQ (reference sequence). For the CDR3, the DNA is TGTGCCAGCAGCTTAGATCCTTACTCTGGAAACACCATATATTTT. Amino acids: CASSLDPYSGNTIYF.

This clone occurred once. V gene TRBV9 combines with J gene TRBJ2-3; D is undetermined. Germline CDR1 reads SGDLS; CDR2 reads YYNGEE. The CDR3 extends over 17 amino acids. Trimming cost V 0 bases and J 0 bases, with 14 bases left between them. The CDR3 DNA reads as TGTGCCAGCAGCGTAGTTGCGGCGGCATCTAGCACAGATACGCAGTATTTT. Translating it yields CASSVVAAASSTDTQYF.

Here the CDR3 DNA reads TGTGCCTGGAGTGTTCAATACACCGGGGAGCTGTTTTTT. This gives the protein CAWSVQYTGELFF. The chain joins TRBV30 to TRBJ2-2; D gene unclear. Germline CDR1 reads GTSNPN; CDR2 reads SVGIG (reference sequence). Trimming left V 0 bases short and J 3 bases short, with 5 bases between. This CDR3 has 13 amino acids.

This clone was counted a few times. The same CDR3 can be traced to other DNA sequences in this sample. The chain has TRBV10-1 and TRBJ1-1; D is undetermined. Trimming shortened V by 3 bases and J by 2 bases, and 7 bases separated the two germline ends. This CDR3 contains 13 residues. Germline V gives CDR1 WNHNN, CDR2 SYGVQD (reference sequence). CDR3 in amino acids: CASSEQLNTEAFF. The CDR3 nucleotides read TGCGCCAGCAGTGAACAGTTAAACACTGAAGCTTTCTTT.

This clone occurred a few times. The CDR3 region is CASSLNRRNTEAFF. CDR3 bases: TGCGCCAGCAGCTTGAACAGGAGGAACACTGAAGCTTTCTTT. The V call is TRBV5-1, the J call TRBJ1-1; D may be TRBD1 (5 bases). The CDR3 has 14 amino acids. The ends were cut back, 1 base at V and 1 base at J, with 8 bases in the middle. CDR1 SGHRS and CDR2 YFSETQ come from the germline V gene.